This T cell receptor beta chain is drawn from a study of T-cell memory formation after mild COVID-19. At the level of the study: Most TCR clusters belonged to a single donor.

Study findings and constraints: Certain responding clones were present in pre-infection memory, suggesting participation of cross-reactive memory. CD4+ contracting clones were found mainly in CM and EM, and CD8+ ones in EMRA. There was a balanced CD4/CD8 profile in clones contracting day 15 to 85, and later expanders leaned CD4+.

This clonotype was recorded a few times. Its antigen remains unidentified. The CDR3 consists of 17 residues. V lost 5 bases, J lost 0 bases, and 18 bases lay in between. Germline CDR1 is MNHEY and CDR2 is SVGAGI. TCRdb fed the 5' RACE reads into MiXCR, producing one record per CDR3 protein. This sample carries 500,000 to 650,000 distinct CDR3 sequences, less than 25% of them seen once, and the ten largest clones take 7.5% to 9.5%. The chain has TRBV6-5 and TRBJ2-3; D possibly corresponds to TRBD1 (6 bases). The source material was PBMCs or a T cell subset sorted from them (not recorded which). This receptor was taken from an adult woman who had mild COVID-19 (a few samples of this study predate the infection). Cell type and time point are not known. The CDR3 is CASSTNRVGLSTDTQYF. The CDR3 DNA sequence: TGTGCCAGCAGTACCAACAGGGTCGGGCTTAGCACAGATACGCAGTATTTT.